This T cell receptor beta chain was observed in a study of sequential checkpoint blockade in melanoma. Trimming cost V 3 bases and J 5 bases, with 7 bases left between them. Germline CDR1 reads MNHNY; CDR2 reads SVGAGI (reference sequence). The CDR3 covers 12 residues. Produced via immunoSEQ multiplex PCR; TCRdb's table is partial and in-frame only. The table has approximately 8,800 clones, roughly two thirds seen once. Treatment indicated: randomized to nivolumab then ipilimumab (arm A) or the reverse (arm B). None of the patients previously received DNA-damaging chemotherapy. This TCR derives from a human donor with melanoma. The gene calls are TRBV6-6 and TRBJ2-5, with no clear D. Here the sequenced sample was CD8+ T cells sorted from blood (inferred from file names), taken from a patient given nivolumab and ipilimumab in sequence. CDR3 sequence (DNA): TGTGCCAGCAGTTATCCGAGTGAGACCCAGTACTTC. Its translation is CASSYPSETQYF.